These 7 T cell receptor beta chains came from one sample sequenced in a study of T cells in Graves' hyperthyroidism and ophthalmopathy. The CDR3 regions of TCR beta were amplified from RNA transcripts. A set of HTBI primers served as the primers for a first-round RT-PCR of the TCR CDR3. TCRdb reprocessed the multiplex PCR reads via MiXCR and lists one record per CDR3 protein. The repertoire holds fewer than 400,000 distinct CDR3 sequences, around 16% seen once, with around a third in the top ten. The specimen was blood. The receptors derive from a man younger than 45 with Graves' hyperthyroidism.

The table lists this clonotype with many counts. The gene calls are TRBV10-3 and TRBJ2-1, with TRBD2 identical over 13 bases. V shed 2 bases and J 6 bases; nucleotides not matched to a gene: 1. Germline CDR1 ENHRY, CDR2 SYGVKD. The CDR3 sequence is 15 residues long. CDR3 sequence reads: CAISERTSGSNEQFF. The CDR3 DNA sequence: TGTGCCATCAGTGAGAGGACTAGCGGGAGCAATGAGCAGTTCTTC.

The J gene is TRBJ2-2, the V gene TRBV20-1; TRBD2 agrees at 7 bases. The CDR3 has 15 residues. The V gene's germline CDR1 is DFQATT and CDR2 SNEGSKA (reference sequence). V dropped 0 bases and J dropped 6; count of bases not matched to a gene: 7. The CDR3 coding sequence is TGCAGTGCTAGAGATGTGAGGGAGGGCCCCGGGGAGCTGTTTTTT. Protein: CSARDVREGPGELFF.

This clonotype was observed at least ten times. Its ends do not fully match the called genes, so a read error is possible. The CDR3 sequence is CAWSRTSVYDEQFF. DNA for the CDR3: TGTGCCTGGAGCCGGACTAGCGTCTACGATGAGCAGTTCTTC. The genes are TRBV30 and TRBJ2-1; TRBD2 matches at 9 bases. CDR3 size: 14 residues. Germline assignment: CDR1 GTSNPN and CDR2 SVGIG (reference sequence).

There are many counts of this clonotype. The chain recombines TRBV11-2 with TRBJ2-3; possibly TRBD2 for D (6 bases). The CDR3 length is 16 residues. V lost 5 bases and J 2 bases, leaving 17 bases between the germline ends. Germline V lookup: CDR1 SGHAT, CDR2 FQNNGV. This CDR3 reads CASSPPPAGPTDTQYF. CDR3 nucleotides: TGTGCCAGCAGCCCGCCCCCCGCGGGACCCACAGATACGCAGTATTTT.

This sequence joins TRBV4-1 and TRBJ2-1; no clear D gene. Germline CDR1 MGHRA, CDR2 YSYEKL. Trimming pared 0 bases from V and 12 bases from J, leaving 15 bases between. The CDR3 length is 14 residues. The CDR3 loop is CASSQDRNGVGQFF. The CDR3 region has the DNA TGCGCCAGCAGCCAAGATCGAAATGGCGTGGGGCAGTTCTTC.

The sample holds a few counts of this clonotype. This rearrangement joins TRBV4-2 to TRBJ2-6; D is unclear. This CDR3 spans 14 amino acids. Germline V lookup: CDR1 LGHNA, CDR2 YNFKEQ. V lost 4 bases, J lost 3 bases, and 7 bases lay in between. The CDR3: CASSPSDGANVLTF. CDR3 bases: TGTGCCAGCAGCCCCTCGGATGGGGCCAACGTCCTGACTTTC.

V usage is TRBV11-3 and J usage is TRBJ2-1, with D unresolved. The CDR3 contains 14 residues. Germline V gene sequence: CDR1 SGHNT, CDR2 YENEEA. Trimming cost V 5 bases and J 4 bases, with 12 bases left between them. CDR3 sequence reads: CASSEDPLYNEQFF. As DNA, the CDR3 is TGTGCCAGCAGCGAAGACCCGCTATACAATGAGCAGTTCTTC. The whole variable domain, filled in from reference TRBV11-3 and TRBJ2-1, reads EAGVVQSPRYKIIEKKQPVAFWCNPISGHNTLYWYLQNLGQGPELLIRYENEEAVDDSQLPKDRFSAERLKGVDSTLKIQPAELGDSAVYLCASSEDPLYNEQFFGPGTRLTVL.